A single sample is the source of the 27 T cell receptor beta chains below, sequenced in a study of T-cell memory formation after mild COVID-19. TCRdb called the 5' RACE reads again in MiXCR, with one record for every CDR3 protein. The sample gives about 16,000 distinct CDR3 sequences, about 20% of which show up once; 56% is in the top ten. The sequenced material came from PBMCs or a T cell subset sorted from them (not recorded which). These receptor sequences come from a young man who had mild COVID-19 (a few samples of this study predate the infection). Cell type and time point are not known.

The chain uses TRBV12-3 or TRBV12-4 and TRBJ1-1; no definite D call. V lost 3 bases and J lost 10, with 9 bases in between. The CDR3 sequence is 11 residues long. CDR3 bases: TGTGCCAGCAGTTTTTCCCTGGTAGCTTTCTTT. Amino acids: CASSFSLVAFF.

This clonotype was recorded at least ten times. V usage is TRBV9 and J usage is TRBJ2-7, with D possibly matching TRBD1 (6 bases). Between the trimmed V and J ends, which lost 0 bases and 7 bases, there was a span of 14 bases. Germline CDR1 reads SGDLS; CDR2 reads YYNGEE. This CDR3 has 14 amino acids. CDR3 in DNA: TGTGCCAGCAGCGTAGAGGGGGACGCGGTGGAGCAGTACTTC. Encoded protein: CASSVEGDAVEQYF.

CDR3 DNA: TGTGCCAGCAGCTTAAATAGAGCGGGTGAGACCCAGTACTTC. Amino acid sequence: CASSLNRAGETQYF. The chain uses TRBV7-2 and TRBJ2-5, with D tentatively TRBD2 (6 bases). The CDR3 runs 14 residues. The germline V gene encodes CDR1 SGHTA and CDR2 FQGNSA. Between the trimmed V and J ends, which lost 2 bases and 5 bases, there was a span of 12 bases.

As to this clonotype: The germline gene is not matched at one end of the junction; a read error may be the cause. V and J are TRBV30 and TRBJ2-3; TRBD2 matches 10 bases. The CDR3 extends over 18 amino acids. CDR1 and CDR2 from the germline V gene are GTSNPN and SVGIG (reference sequence). The CDR3 nucleotides are TGTGCCTGGAGTGAAAGCGGGAGGGCTGGTGTTCGCACATATACGCAGTATTTT. This encodes CAWSESGRAGVRTYTQYF. Full variable domain (remainder filled in from reference TRBV30 and TRBJ2-3): SQTIHQWPATLVQPVGSPLSLECTVEGTSNPNLYWYRQAAGRGLQLLFYSVGIGQISSEVPQNLSASRPQDRQFILSSKKLLLSDSGFYLCAWSESGRAGVRTYTQYFGPGTRLTVL.

This clonotype was seen at least ten times. The chain couples TRBV3-1 to TRBJ1-1; possible D gene TRBD1, 5 bases. The CDR3 spans 12 residues. The V end was cut by 3 bases, the J end by 11 bases, with 13 bases between. In germline, CDR1 is LGHDT, CDR2 YNNKEL (reference sequence). The CDR3 bases are TGTGCCAGCAGCCACCGAGGGGCTCGCGCTTTCTTT. Amino acids: CASSHRGARAFF.

This clonotype was seen more than once but under ten times. The genes are TRBV6-1 and TRBJ1-2; a weak D match, TRBD1 (6 bases). The V end lost 3 bases, the J end lost 12 bases, and 14 bases lay between the germline ends. Germline CDR1 and CDR2: MNHNS and SASEGT. The CDR3 consists of 12 residues. This CDR3 is CASSDRDIQDTF. CDR3 bases: TGTGCCAGCAGTGATCGGGACATTCAGGACACCTTC.

The sample holds many counts of this clonotype. The V and J genes are TRBV6-5 and TRBJ2-2; D not resolved. Trimming removed 2 bases from V and 0 bases from J, with 10 bases in between. The V gene's germline CDR1 is MNHEY and CDR2 SVGAGI. The CDR3 extends over 16 amino acids. This CDR3 is CASSYRTPANTGELFF. The DNA of the CDR3 is TGTGCCAGCAGTTACCGAACTCCAGCGAACACCGGGGAGCTGTTTTTT.

In its sample, this clonotype was seen a few times. This sequence joins TRBV7-3 and TRBJ2-7, with no clear D. Germline values: CDR1 SGHTA, CDR2 FQGTGA. The CDR3 consists of 15 residues. V gave up 5 bases and J gave up 3 bases, with 17 bases separating them. The CDR3 DNA reads TGTGCCAGCAGCCTCCGCACAGTCAATCTCTACGAGCAGTACGTC. This gives the protein CASSLRTVNLYEQYV.

Ten or more counts support this clonotype. The rearrangement links TRBV9 to TRBJ2-1; TRBD1 matches at 7 bases. Losses at the gene ends were 0 bases for V and 7 bases for J; bases not matched to a gene: 4. The germline V gene encodes CDR1 SGDLS and CDR2 YYNGEE. The CDR3 covers 14 residues. The CDR3 reads CASSVGTGRNEQFF. The CDR3, as DNA: TGTGCCAGCAGCGTAGGGACAGGAAGGAATGAGCAGTTCTTC.

This clonotype turned up a few times. The rearrangement links TRBV6-2 or TRBV6-3 to TRBJ1-5; no clear D. Trimming removed 5 bases from V and 4 bases from J, with 9 bases in between. CDR3 length: 13 residues. CDR1 is MNHEY, CDR2 SVGEGT, per germline. The CDR3 DNA sequence: TGTGCCAGCAGTCCGACGGCGAATCAGCCCCAGCATTTT. This codes for CASSPTANQPQHF.

This clonotype was observed at least ten times. The chain has TRBV12-3 or TRBV12-4 and TRBJ1-2, with 8 bases fitting TRBD1. V dropped 6 bases and J dropped 4; count of bases not matched to a gene: 7. The CDR3 runs to 14 residues. The chain's CDR3 is CASRSGGDGYGYTF. CDR3 nucleotide sequence: TGTGCCAGCAGATCAGGGGGCGATGGCTATGGCTACACCTTC.

The chain combines TRBV6-2 or TRBV6-3 with TRBJ2-1; D uncertain. V lost 5 bases and J 5 bases, leaving 10 bases between the germline ends. CDR1 is MNHEY and CDR2 is SVGEGT in the germline V gene. This CDR3 region has 13 residues. The CDR3 sequence: CASSTGPHNEQFF. CDR3 DNA: TGTGCCAGCAGTACTGGGCCCCACAATGAGCAGTTCTTC.

This clonotype was recorded many times. V gene TRBV20-1 combines with J gene TRBJ2-2, with unresolved D. CDR3 length: 13 amino acids. Germline-derived CDR1 and CDR2 are DFQATT and SNEGSKA (reference sequence). V shed 5 bases and J shed 3 bases, with 10 bases lying between them. The CDR3 reads CSALRLDTGELFF. The DNA for the CDR3 is TGCAGTGCTTTGAGACTTGACACCGGGGAGCTGTTTTTT.

This clonotype was counted many times. The genes are TRBV6-5 and TRBJ1-5; tentative D call: TRBD1 (6 bases). With 2 bases removed from V and 2 bases from J, the gap between germline ends came to 10 bases. This CDR3 region has 15 residues. Germline assignment: CDR1 MNHEY and CDR2 SVGAGI. The CDR3 loop reads CASSYASGGNQPQHF. In DNA form, the CDR3 reads TGTGCCAGCAGTTACGCATCAGGGGGCAATCAGCCCCAGCATTTT.

This clonotype was recorded many times. The chain couples TRBV5-5 to TRBJ2-5; no clear D gene. Trimming stripped 0 bases from V and 3 bases from J, with 6 bases between. CDR1 and CDR2 (germline): SGHKS, YYEKEE (reference sequence). This CDR3 is 13 amino acids long. The CDR3 region is CASSLVDEETQYF. CDR3 sequence (DNA): TGTGCCAGCAGCTTGGTAGATGAAGAGACCCAGTACTTC.

This clonotype was picked up many times. This sequence joins TRBV7-9 and TRBJ1-6; no definite D call. V shed 0 bases and J shed 8 bases, with 17 bases lying between them. The CDR3 contains 17 residues. The germline gives CDR1 SEHNR, CDR2 FQNEAQ (reference sequence). CDR3 sequence reads: CASSLAGVGRVDSPLHF. CDR3 coding DNA: TGTGCCAGCAGCTTAGCTGGTGTCGGGAGGGTGGATTCACCCCTCCACTTT.

This clonotype occurred many times. The chain joins TRBV6-2 or TRBV6-3 to TRBJ2-1; 13 bases are shared with TRBD2. Germline CDR1 and CDR2: MNHEY and SVGEGT. V was clipped by 4 bases and J by 8 bases; unmatched bases: 8. The CDR3 loop spans 16 amino acids. The CDR3 region is CASSLTTSGGLDEQFF. The CDR3 nucleotides read TGTGCCAGCAGTTTAACGACTAGCGGGGGGTTAGATGAGCAGTTCTTC.

This clonotype was seen repeatedly, ten times or more. This chain uses TRBV7-2 with TRBJ1-6, with TRBD1 as a possible D gene (6 bases). CDR3 length equals 14 residues. The V gene lost 3 bases and the J gene lost 8 bases, with 11 bases spanning the gap. In germline, CDR1 is SGHTA, CDR2 FQGNSA. The CDR3 here is CASSFTGSDSPLHF. CDR3 DNA: TGTGCCAGCAGCTTCACAGGGTCGGATTCACCCCTCCACTTT. The full variable domain, its missing parts supplied by reference TRBV7-2 and TRBJ1-6, is GAGVSQSPSNKVTEKGKDVELRCDPISGHTALYWYRQSLGQGLEFLIYFQGNSAPDKSGLPSDRFSAERTGGSVSTLTIQRTQQEDSAVYLCASSFTGSDSPLHFGNGTRLTVT.

At least ten counts were recorded for this clonotype. The chain employs TRBV28 and TRBJ2-1; possibly TRBD1 or TRBD2 for D (5 bases each). Per the germline V gene, CDR1 is MDHEN and CDR2 is SYDVKM. Trimming pared 6 bases from V and 7 bases from J, leaving 16 bases between. The CDR3 runs to 14 residues. The CDR3: CASSSGDVGNEQFF. The CDR3 bases are TGTGCCAGCAGCTCCGGGGACGTAGGAAATGAGCAGTTCTTC.

The chain uses TRBV6-1 and TRBJ2-7; 7 bases are a match to TRBD1. Germline assignment: CDR1 MNHNS and CDR2 SASEGT. CDR3 length: 14 amino acids. With V trimmed by 6 bases and J by 0 bases, 5 bases remained unmatched. The chain's CDR3 is CASRTGFHSYEQYV. As DNA, the CDR3 is TGTGCCAGCAGGACAGGGTTCCACTCCTACGAGCAGTACGTC.

The V call is TRBV6-2 or TRBV6-3, the J call TRBJ1-5, with unresolved D. Germline loops: CDR1 MNHEY, CDR2 SVGEGT. The CDR3 runs to 13 residues. Here the CDR3 reads CARRADSNQPQHF. The CDR3 DNA is TGTGCTAGACGGGCAGATAGCAATCAGCCCCAGCATTTT.

This clonotype was seen ten or more times. V usage is TRBV19 and J usage is TRBJ2-4; 10 positions match TRBD2. Germline V gene sequence: CDR1 LNHDA, CDR2 SQIVND (reference sequence). The V gene end was trimmed by 4 bases and the J gene end by 3 bases; junction bases not matched to a gene: 3. The CDR3 has 15 amino acids. CDR3 sequence reads: CASSRGTSVKNIQYF. The CDR3 region has the DNA TGTGCCAGTAGTAGGGGGACTAGCGTCAAAAACATTCAGTACTTC.

This chain uses TRBV29-1 with TRBJ2-3; 8 nucleotides match TRBD2. The CDR3 runs to 15 residues. In germline, CDR1 is SQVTM, CDR2 ANQGSEA. The trim removed 4 bases at V and 4 bases at J, leaving 10 bases unmatched. This CDR3 is CSVATRGGPADTQYF. The DNA for the CDR3 is TGCAGCGTTGCGACTCGCGGGGGGCCGGCAGATACGCAGTATTTT.

This clonotype has a count of ten or more. The CDR3, as DNA: TGCAGCGCAGACAGGGCGGGGCAGTTCTTC. Its translation: CSADRAGQFF. This chain uses TRBV29-1 with TRBJ2-1; 7 nucleotides agree with TRBD1. Germline V gives CDR1 SQVTM, CDR2 ANQGSEA. The CDR3 length is 10 residues. The junction had 6 bases not matched to a gene; V was cut back by 7 bases and J by 12 bases.

This chain joins TRBV30 and TRBJ2-2, with TRBD1 matching 7 bases. The CDR3 runs 15 residues. The J segment lost 6 bases and the V segment lost 3 bases, leaving 10 bases of the junction unmatched. Per the germline V gene, CDR1 is GTSNPN and CDR2 is SVGIG (reference sequence). The CDR3 nucleotides are TGTGCCTGGAGAGAGACAGGGTTCGTCCCCGGGGAGCTGTTTTTT. Its translation: CAWRETGFVPGELFF.

The genes are TRBV5-6 and TRBJ2-3; tentative D call: TRBD2 (7 bases). The CDR3 runs to 15 residues. The germline V and J ends were trimmed by 3 bases and 5 bases, with 16 bases remaining between them. The V gene's germline CDR1 is SGHDT and CDR2 YYEEEE. The CDR3 loop is CASSWGGRGGDTQYF. CDR3 nucleotide sequence: TGTGCCAGCAGCTGGGGGGGCAGGGGAGGAGATACGCAGTATTTT.

This clonotype has just a few counts. J is TRBJ2-3 and V is TRBV7-9; D is tentatively TRBD1 or TRBD2 (6 bases each). This CDR3 spans 15 amino acids. V was shortened by 3 bases and J by 2 bases, with 12 bases between the two germline ends. Germline lookup yields CDR1 SEHNR and CDR2 FQNEAQ (reference sequence). The CDR3 nucleotides read TGTGCCAGCAGCTTCCGGTGGGGGGCCACAGATACGCAGTATTTT. This gives the protein CASSFRWGATDTQYF. Full variable domain (rest looked up from reference TRBV7-9 and TRBJ2-3): DTGVSQNPRHKITKRGQNVTFRCDPISEHNRLYWYRQTLGQGPEFLTYFQNEAQLEKSRLLSDRFSAERPKGSFSTLEIQRTEQGDSAMYLCASSFRWGATDTQYFGPGTRLTVL.